This TCR beta chain was sequenced during a study of blood T cell repertoires in COVID-19 (dated by TCRdb to about 2020). Background for the entire study: Collaborator samples came from the United States, Italy and Spain and covered acute and convalescent phases of COVID-19. Where HLA class I and class II types were available, the types were taken from metadata supplied by the sample provider, not from assay-based typing. The dataset comprised deeply sampled blood TCRbeta repertoires from subjects exposed to, actively infected with, or recovered from COVID-19. The prospective study material was composed of cDNA or gDNA derived from T cells, B-cell-depleted T cells, or PBMCs. A de-identified subject ID, COVID-19 status, age in years and sex were almost always included in the sample metadata. The repertoires were released in a freely available public database meant as a resource for research on the immune response to SARS-CoV-2. Samples came from the ongoing ImmuneRACE study (first 160 participants) plus 1,254 subjects from 6 global collaborators. What the work shows at the level of the full study, not this receptor alone: The amount of clinical and demographic metadata varied by source and participant and was provided uncurated.

About this clone itself: The clone's antigen remains unknown. Base qualities were left out, and no much larger clone turns up one base away.

The collaborating institutions used their own protocols to collect whole blood in K2EDTA tubes. Collaborator samples were shipped for TCRbeta analysis as frozen whole blood, isolated PBMCs, or DNA extracted from either sample type. From the cysteine up to the phenylalanine, the CDR3 has a length of 13 residues. Only the CDR3 DNA stays, 39 bases, in frame from base 1. The germline V gene (reference sequence) gives CDR1 as LGHDT and CDR2 as YNNKEL. V and J lose 3 bases and 6 bases, and a span of 11 bases separates them. The immunoSEQ Assay, a bias-controlled multiplex PCR, was used to amplify TCRbeta CDR3 regions from genomic DNA. The original pipeline was this. Within the assay, amplification of reference gene primers was used to estimate how many nucleated cells each sample contained. To quantify the absolute abundance of each unique TCRbeta CDR3 rearrangement, sequence reads were collapsed and filtered. Productive Simpson clonality was computed per sample as the square root of Simpson's diversity index over productive rearrangements. Drawn from immuneACCESS, this table holds only the in-frame rearrangements with V and J called that TCRdb kept. Clones are partly lost; checked studies trace under half to an unresolved V gene and leave the rest unexplained. V and J calls and clone size are as listed in that table; D and trimming were resolved from the DNA. The sample table shows over 150,000 clones, and 60% to 80% are seen once. 26% of the sample goes to the ten largest clones.

Sequencing was carried out using peripheral blood. The receptor's source is a woman aged 70-85 years with acute or convalescent COVID-19. The V gene is TRBV3-1 (or the pseudogene TRBV3-2) and the J gene is TRBJ1-1; the D segment could be TRBD1, given 6 matching bases. The CDR3 reads as follows: CASSQAGAAEAFF. The sequence in DNA is TGTGCCAGCAGCCAGGCGGGGGCGGCTGAAGCTTTCTTT.